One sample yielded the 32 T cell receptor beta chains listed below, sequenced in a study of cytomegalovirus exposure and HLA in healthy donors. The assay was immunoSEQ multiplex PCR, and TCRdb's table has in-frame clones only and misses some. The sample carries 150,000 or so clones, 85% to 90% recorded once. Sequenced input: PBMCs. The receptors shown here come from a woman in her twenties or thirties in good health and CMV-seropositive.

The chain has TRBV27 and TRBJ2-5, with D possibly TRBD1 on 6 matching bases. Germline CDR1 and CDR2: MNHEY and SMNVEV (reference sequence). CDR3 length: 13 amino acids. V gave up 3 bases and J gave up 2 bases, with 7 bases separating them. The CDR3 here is CASSFQGQETQYF. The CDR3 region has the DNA TGTGCCAGCAGTTTTCAGGGGCAAGAGACCCAGTACTTC.

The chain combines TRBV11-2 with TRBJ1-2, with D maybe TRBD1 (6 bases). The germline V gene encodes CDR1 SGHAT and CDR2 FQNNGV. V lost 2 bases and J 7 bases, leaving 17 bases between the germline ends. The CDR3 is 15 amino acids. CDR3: CASSLLPGTFGGYTF. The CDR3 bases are TGTGCCAGCAGCTTACTTCCCGGGACATTCGGTGGCTACACCTTC.

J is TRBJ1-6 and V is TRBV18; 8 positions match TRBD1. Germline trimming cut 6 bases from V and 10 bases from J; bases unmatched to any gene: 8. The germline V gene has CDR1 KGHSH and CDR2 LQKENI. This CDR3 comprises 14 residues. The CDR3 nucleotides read TGTGCCAGCTCCCAGGACAGGGTAGGATCACCCCTCCACTTT. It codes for CASSQDRVGSPLHF. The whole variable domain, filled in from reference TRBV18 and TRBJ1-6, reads NAGVMQNPRHLVRRRGQEARLRCSPMKGHSHVYWYRQLPEEGLKFMVYLQKENIIDESGMPKERFSAEFPKEGPSILRIQQVVRGDSAAYFCASSQDRVGSPLHFGNGTRLTVT.

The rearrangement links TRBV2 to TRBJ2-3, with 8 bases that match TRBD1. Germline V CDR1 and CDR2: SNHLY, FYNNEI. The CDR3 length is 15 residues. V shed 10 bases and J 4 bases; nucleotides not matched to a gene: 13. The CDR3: CATRGRIRDPDTQYF. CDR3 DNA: TGTGCCACCAGGGGGCGGATCAGAGATCCAGATACGCAGTATTTT.

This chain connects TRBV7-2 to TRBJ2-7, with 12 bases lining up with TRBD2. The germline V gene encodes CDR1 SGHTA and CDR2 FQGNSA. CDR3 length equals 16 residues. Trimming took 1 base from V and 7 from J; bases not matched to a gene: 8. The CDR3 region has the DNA TGTGCCAGCAGCTTAGAACCTAGCGGGGGGGCTTTTGAGCAGTACTTC. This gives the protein CASSLEPSGGAFEQYF.

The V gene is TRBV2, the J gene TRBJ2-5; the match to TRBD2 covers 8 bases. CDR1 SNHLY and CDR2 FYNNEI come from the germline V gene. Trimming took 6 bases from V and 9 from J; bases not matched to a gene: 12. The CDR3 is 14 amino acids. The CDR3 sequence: CASSYSGAGGAQYF. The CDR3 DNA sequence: TGTGCCAGCAGCTACTCGGGGGCGGGAGGAGCCCAGTACTTC.

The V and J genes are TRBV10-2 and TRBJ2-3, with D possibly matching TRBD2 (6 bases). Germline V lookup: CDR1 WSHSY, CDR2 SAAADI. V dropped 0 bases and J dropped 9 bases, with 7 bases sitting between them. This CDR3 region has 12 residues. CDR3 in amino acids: CASSESSGTQYF. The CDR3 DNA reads TGCGCCAGCAGTGAGTCCAGCGGGACGCAGTATTTT.

CDR3 in amino acids: CASSFTKQGQGGYTF. The CDR3, as DNA: TGCGCCAGCAGCTTTACCAAACAGGGCCAGGGTGGCTACACCTTC. The V and J genes are TRBV5-1 and TRBJ1-2; perhaps TRBD1 as D (6 bases). Trimming removed 2 bases from V and 7 bases from J, with 18 bases in between. Germline V CDR1 and CDR2: SGHRS, YFSETQ. The CDR3 loop spans 15 amino acids.

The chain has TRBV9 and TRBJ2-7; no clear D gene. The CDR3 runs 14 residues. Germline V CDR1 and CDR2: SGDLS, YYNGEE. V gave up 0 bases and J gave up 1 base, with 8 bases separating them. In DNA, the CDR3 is TGTGCCAGCAGCGTAGGCGGTGATTCCTACGAGCAGTACTTC. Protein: CASSVGGDSYEQYF.

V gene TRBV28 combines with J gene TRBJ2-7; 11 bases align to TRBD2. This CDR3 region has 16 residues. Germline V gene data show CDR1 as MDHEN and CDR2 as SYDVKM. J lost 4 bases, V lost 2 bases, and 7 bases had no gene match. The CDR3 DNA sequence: TGTGCCAGCAGTTTACACTCTAGCGGGGGGACTTACGAGCAGTACTTC. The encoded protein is CASSLHSSGGTYEQYF.

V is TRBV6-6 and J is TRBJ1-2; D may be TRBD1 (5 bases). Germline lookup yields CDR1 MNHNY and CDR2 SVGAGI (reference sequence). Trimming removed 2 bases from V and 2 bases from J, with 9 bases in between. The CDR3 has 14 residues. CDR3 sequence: CASSYTRENYGYTF. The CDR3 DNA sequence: TGTGCCAGCAGTTACACCAGGGAAAACTATGGCTACACCTTC.

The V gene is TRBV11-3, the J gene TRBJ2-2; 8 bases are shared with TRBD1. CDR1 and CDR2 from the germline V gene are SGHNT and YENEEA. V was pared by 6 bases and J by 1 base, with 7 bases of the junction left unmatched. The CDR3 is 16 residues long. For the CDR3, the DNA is TGTGCCAGCAGTCCAACCGGGACAGGGAACACCGGGGAGCTGTTTTTT. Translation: CASSPTGTGNTGELFF.

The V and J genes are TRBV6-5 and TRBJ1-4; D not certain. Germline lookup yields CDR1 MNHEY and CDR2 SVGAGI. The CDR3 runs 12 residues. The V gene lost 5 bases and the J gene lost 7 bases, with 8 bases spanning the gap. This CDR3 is CASSGLGEKLFF. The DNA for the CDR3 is TGTGCCAGCAGTGGACTCGGTGAAAAACTGTTTTTT.

CDR3 bases: TGTGCCAGCAGCTTAAGGCAGGTGAACTATGGCTACACCTTC. Translated: CASSLRQVNYGYTF. V usage is TRBV7-2 and J usage is TRBJ1-2; D remains ambiguous. CDR3 length equals 14 residues. V was shortened by 2 bases and J by 2 bases, with 9 bases between the two germline ends. Germline V lookup: CDR1 SGHTA, CDR2 FQGNSA.

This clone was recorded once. CDR3 DNA sequence: TGTGCCACCAGCGGCGACAGGGGTACTAATGAAAAACTGTTTTTT. Protein: CATSGDRGTNEKLFF. J is TRBJ1-4 and V is TRBV15; 8 positions agree with TRBD1. The CDR3 length is 15 residues. With V trimmed by 5 bases and J by 2 bases, 4 bases remained unmatched. The germline V gene encodes CDR1 LNHNV and CDR2 YYDKDF (reference sequence). Full variable domain (outside the CDR3, taken from reference TRBV15 and TRBJ1-4): DAMVIQNPRYQVTQFGKPVTLSCSQTLNHNVMYWYQQKSSQAPKLLFHYYDKDFNNEADTPDNFQSRRPNTSFCFLDIRSPGLGDTAMYLCATSGDRGTNEKLFFGSGTQLSVL.

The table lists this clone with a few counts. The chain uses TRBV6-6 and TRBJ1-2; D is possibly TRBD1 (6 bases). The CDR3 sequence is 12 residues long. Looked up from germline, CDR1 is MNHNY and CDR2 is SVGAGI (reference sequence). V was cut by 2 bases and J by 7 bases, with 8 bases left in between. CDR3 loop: CASSYGQRGYTF. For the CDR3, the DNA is TGTGCCAGCAGTTACGGACAGCGTGGCTACACCTTC.

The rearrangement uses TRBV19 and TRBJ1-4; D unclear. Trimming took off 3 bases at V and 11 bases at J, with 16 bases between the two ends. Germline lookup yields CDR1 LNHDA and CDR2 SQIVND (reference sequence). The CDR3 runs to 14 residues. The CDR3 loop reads CASSMSAAAEKLFF. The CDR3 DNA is TGTGCCAGTAGTATGTCGGCGGCGGCTGAGAAACTGTTTTTT. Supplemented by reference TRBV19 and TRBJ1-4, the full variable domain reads DGGITQSPKYLFRKEGQNVTLSCEQNLNHDAMYWYRQDPGQGLRLIYYSQIVNDFQKGDIAEGYSVSREKKESFPLTVTSAQKNPTAFYLCASSMSAAAEKLFFGSGTQLSVL.

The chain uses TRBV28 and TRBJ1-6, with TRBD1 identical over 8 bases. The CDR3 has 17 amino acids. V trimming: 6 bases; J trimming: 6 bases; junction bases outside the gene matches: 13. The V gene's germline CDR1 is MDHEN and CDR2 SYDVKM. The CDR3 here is CASRFSIPGQANSPLHF. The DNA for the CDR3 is TGTGCCAGCAGATTCTCTATCCCGGGACAGGCTAATTCACCCCTCCACTTT.

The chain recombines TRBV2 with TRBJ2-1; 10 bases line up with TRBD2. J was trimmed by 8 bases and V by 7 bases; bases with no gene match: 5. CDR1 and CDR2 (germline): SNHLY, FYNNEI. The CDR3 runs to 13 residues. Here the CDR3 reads CASNQRGGDEQFF. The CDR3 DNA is TGTGCCAGCAATCAGCGGGGGGGCGATGAGCAGTTCTTC.

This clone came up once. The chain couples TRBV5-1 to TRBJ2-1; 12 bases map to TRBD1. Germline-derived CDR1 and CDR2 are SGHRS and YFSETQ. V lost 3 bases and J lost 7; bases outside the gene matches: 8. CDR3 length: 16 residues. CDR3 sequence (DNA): TGCGCCAGCAGCTCGGGAGGGACAGGGGGCAGGAATGAGCAGTTCTTC. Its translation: CASSSGGTGGRNEQFF.

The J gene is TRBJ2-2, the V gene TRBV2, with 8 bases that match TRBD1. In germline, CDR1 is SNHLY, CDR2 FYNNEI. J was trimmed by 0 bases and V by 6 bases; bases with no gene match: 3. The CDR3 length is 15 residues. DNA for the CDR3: TGTGCCAGCAGATGGACAGGGACGAACACCGGGGAGCTGTTTTTT. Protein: CASRWTGTNTGELFF.

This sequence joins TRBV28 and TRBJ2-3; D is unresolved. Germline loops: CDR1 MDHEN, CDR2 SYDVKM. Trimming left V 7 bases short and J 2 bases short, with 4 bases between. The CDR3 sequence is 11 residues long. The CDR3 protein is CASIHTDTQYF. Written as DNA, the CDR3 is TGTGCCAGCATACACACAGATACGCAGTATTTT. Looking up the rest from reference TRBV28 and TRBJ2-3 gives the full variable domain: DVKVTQSSRYLVKRTGEKVFLECVQDMDHENMFWYRQDPGLGLRLIYFSYDVKMKEKGDIPEGYSVSREKKERFSLILESASTNQTSMYLCASIHTDTQYFGPGTRLTVL.

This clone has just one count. CDR3 loop: CASSLGTGHYEQYF. The DNA for the CDR3 is TGTGCCAGCAGCTTAGGGACAGGACACTACGAGCAGTACTTC. V gene TRBV7-6 combines with J gene TRBJ2-7, with TRBD1 identical over 7 bases. CDR1 and CDR2 from the germline V gene are SGHVS and FNYEAQ. The CDR3 has 14 residues. V shed 1 base and J 3 bases; nucleotides not matched to a gene: 3.

The CDR3 bases are TGTGCCAGTAGTATCTTGGGAGGGGAAGAGACCCAGTACTTC. As protein: CASSILGGEETQYF. The V call is TRBV19, the J call TRBJ2-5; the match to TRBD2 covers 7 bases. This CDR3 is built from 14 residues. J was trimmed by 3 bases and V by 3 bases; bases with no gene match: 4. Germline V gene lookup returns CDR1 LNHDA and CDR2 SQIVND (reference sequence).

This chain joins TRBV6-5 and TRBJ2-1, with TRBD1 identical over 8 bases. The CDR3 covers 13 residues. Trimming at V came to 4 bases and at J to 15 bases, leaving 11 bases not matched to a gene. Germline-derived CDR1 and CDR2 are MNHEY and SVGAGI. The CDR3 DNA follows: TGTGCCAGCAGTTCCCGGCATGGACAGGGACCGTTCTTC. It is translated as CASSSRHGQGPFF.

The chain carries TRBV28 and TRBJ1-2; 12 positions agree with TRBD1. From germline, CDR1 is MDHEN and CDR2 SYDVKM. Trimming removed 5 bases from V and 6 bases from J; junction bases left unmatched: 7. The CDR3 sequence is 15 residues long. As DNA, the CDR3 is TGTGCCAGCAGTCCGACGGGACAGGGGGCGCATGGCTACACCTTC. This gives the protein CASSPTGQGAHGYTF.

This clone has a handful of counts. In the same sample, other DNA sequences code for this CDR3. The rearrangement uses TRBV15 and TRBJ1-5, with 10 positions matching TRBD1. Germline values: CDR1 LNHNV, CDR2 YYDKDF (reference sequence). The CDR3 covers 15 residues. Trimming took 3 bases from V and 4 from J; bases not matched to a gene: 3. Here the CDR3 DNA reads TGTGCCACCAGCAGGGACAGGGGGAGAAATCAGCCCCAGCATTTT. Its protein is CATSRDRGRNQPQHF.

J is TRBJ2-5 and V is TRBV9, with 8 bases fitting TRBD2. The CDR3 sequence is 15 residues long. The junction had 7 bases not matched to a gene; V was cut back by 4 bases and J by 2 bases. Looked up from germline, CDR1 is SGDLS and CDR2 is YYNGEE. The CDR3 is CASSSYGGVQETQYF. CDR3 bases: TGTGCCAGCAGCTCTTACGGGGGGGTACAAGAGACCCAGTACTTC.

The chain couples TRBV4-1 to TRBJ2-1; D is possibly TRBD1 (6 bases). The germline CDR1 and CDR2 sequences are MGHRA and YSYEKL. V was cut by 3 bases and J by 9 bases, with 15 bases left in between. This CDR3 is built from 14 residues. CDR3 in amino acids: CASSQWQGLPEQFF. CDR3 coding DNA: TGCGCCAGCAGCCAGTGGCAGGGGCTCCCTGAGCAGTTCTTC.

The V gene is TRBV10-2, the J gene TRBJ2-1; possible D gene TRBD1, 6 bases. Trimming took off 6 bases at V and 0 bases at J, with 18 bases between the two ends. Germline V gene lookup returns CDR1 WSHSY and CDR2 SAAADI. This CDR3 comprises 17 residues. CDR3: CASRPFIQGFSYNEQFF. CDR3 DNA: TGCGCCAGCAGACCCTTCATTCAGGGGTTCTCCTACAATGAGCAGTTCTTC.

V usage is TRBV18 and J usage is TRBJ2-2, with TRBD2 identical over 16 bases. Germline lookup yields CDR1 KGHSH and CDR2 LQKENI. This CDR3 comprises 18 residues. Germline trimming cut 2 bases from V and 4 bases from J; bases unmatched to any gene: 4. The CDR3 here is CASSPGTSGRAVTGELFF. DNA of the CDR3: TGTGCCAGCTCACCAGGGACTAGCGGGAGGGCCGTCACCGGGGAGCTGTTTTTT.

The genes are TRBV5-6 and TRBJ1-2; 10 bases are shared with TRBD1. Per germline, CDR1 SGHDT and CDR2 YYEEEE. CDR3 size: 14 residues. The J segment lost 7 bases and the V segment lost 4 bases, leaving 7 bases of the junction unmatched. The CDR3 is CASSLGQGTAGYTF. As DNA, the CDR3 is TGTGCCAGCAGCCTGGGACAGGGGACGGCTGGCTACACCTTC.